This record concerns one T cell receptor (beta chain) sequence. The target antigen is unknown. The sample comes from a study of T cell responses to AZD1222 COVID-19 vaccine. Findings and caveats of the study: Seropositive status at baseline applied to only a handful of AZD1222 recipients.

Libraries were prepared by immunoSEQ multiplex PCR; TCRdb keeps only in-frame clonotypes and omits some of them. This repertoire shows 40,000 to 45,000 clones, under 85% found once; its top ten account for 52%. V dropped 1 base and J dropped 2 bases, with 12 bases sitting between them. The CDR3 runs to 15 residues. Germline V lookup: CDR1 MNHNS, CDR2 SASEGT. The chain joins TRBV6-1 to TRBJ2-7; weak D call: TRBD2 (5 bases). This material consisted of peripheral blood, taken on day 0 of AZD1222 vaccination. This TCR was recovered from an adult in good health. This CDR3 reads CASSEGGLRTYEQYF. DNA of the CDR3: TGTGCCAGCAGTGAAGGAGGACTCCGGACCTACGAGCAGTACTTC.